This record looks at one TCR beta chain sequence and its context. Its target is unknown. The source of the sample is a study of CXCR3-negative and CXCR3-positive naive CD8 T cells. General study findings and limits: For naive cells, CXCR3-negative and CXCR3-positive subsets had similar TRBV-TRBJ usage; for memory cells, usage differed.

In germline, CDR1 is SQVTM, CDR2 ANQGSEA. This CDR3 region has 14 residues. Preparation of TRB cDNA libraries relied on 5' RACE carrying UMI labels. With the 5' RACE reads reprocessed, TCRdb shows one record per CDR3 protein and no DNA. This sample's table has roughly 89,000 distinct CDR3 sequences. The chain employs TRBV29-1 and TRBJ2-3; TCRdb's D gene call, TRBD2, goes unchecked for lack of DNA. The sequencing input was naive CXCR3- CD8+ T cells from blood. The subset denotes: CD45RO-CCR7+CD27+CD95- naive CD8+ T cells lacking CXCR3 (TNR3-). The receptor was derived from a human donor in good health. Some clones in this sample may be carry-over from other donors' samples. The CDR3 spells CSVEGSSRTDTQYF.